The 25 T cell receptor beta chains reported below all come from one sample, sequenced in a study of circulating CD8 cells and anti-PD-1 response in melanoma. Sorting of live CD3+CD8+TCRalphabeta+ cells by PD-1 and/or TIGIT gave four subsets. Using around 14 ng of total RNA, TCR libraries were made with the QIAseq Immune Repertoire TCR panel. TCRdb independently ran MiXCR on the reads; one entry per CDR3 protein. The table has about 1,200 distinct CDR3 sequences, approximately 8% seen once. This specimen consisted of CD8+ T cells from PBMCs, obtained at baseline or after one month of anti-PD-1 therapy (not recorded which). The source of these receptors is a human donor with melanoma.

For this clonotype: The junction differs from germline at one of its ends, possibly a read error. The chain has TRBV24-1 and TRBJ2-1; 8 bases fit TRBD1. This CDR3 spans 15 amino acids. Germline CDR1 is KGHDR and CDR2 is SFDVKD. Here the CDR3 reads CATRDTGQAKNEQLF. The DNA of the CDR3 is TGTGCCACCAGAGATACGGGACAGGCAAAAAATGAGCAGCTCTTC.

A few counts support this clonotype. This sequence joins TRBV14 and TRBJ2-1; 9 nucleotides align to TRBD2. V gave up 1 base and J gave up 7 bases; unmatched junction bases: 5. The CDR3 is 15 residues long. Germline V gives CDR1 SGHDN, CDR2 FVKESK. In DNA form, the CDR3 reads TGTGCCAGCAGCCAAGGGAGCGGGGGGCGGAATGAGCAGTTCTTC. Translating it yields CASSQGSGGRNEQFF.

This clonotype is termed medium-sized (0.01 to 0.1%). As DNA, the CDR3 is TGTGCCAGCAGCTTATGGGGCTCCAACTACGAGCAGTACTTC. Translating gives CASSLWGSNYEQYF. The rearrangement links TRBV7-2 to TRBJ2-7, with TRBD1 as a possible D gene (5 bases). Per germline, CDR1 SGHTA and CDR2 FQGNSA. The CDR3 is made up of 14 amino acids. Trimming pared 2 bases from V and 3 bases from J, leaving 11 bases between. Drawing the rest from reference TRBV7-2 and TRBJ2-7, the complete variable domain is GAGVSQSPSNKVTEKGKDVELRCDPISGHTALYWYRQSLGQGLEFLIYFQGNSAPDKSGLPSDRFSAERTGGSVSTLTIQRTQQEDSAVYLCASSLWGSNYEQYFGPGTRLTVT.

This clonotype is categorized as medium-sized (0.01 to 0.1%). Written as DNA, the CDR3 is TGTGCCAGCAAATCCGGGACTCCCGCCGGGGAGCTGTTTTTT. It translates to CASKSGTPAGELFF. This chain joins TRBV12-3 or TRBV12-4 and TRBJ2-2, with D possibly TRBD2 on 6 matching bases. There are 14 residues in the CDR3. Between the trimmed V and J ends, which lost 7 bases and 6 bases, there was a span of 15 bases.

About this clonotype: This may arise from a read error, as a much more abundant clone is one base away. The rearrangement joins TRBV29-1 to TRBJ1-2, with 7 bases matching TRBD1. The CDR3 contains 15 residues. Germline CDR1 and CDR2: SQVTM and ANQGSEA. V shed 7 bases, J shed 9 bases, and the junction held 20 bases outside the gene matches. The CDR3 protein is CSATGSNSMGYSYTF. The CDR3 DNA follows: TGCAGCGCGACAGGGTCCAATTCCATGGGTTATAGCTACACCTTC.

This sequence joins TRBV2 and TRBJ1-6; D not resolved. Trimming pared 11 bases from V and 8 bases from J, leaving 7 bases between. The CDR3 length is 10 residues. Germline V lookup: CDR1 SNHLY, CDR2 FYNNEI. CDR3 amino acids: CADGDSPLHF. In DNA form, the CDR3 reads TGTGCCGACGGGGATTCACCCCTCCACTTT.

In its sample, this clonotype is medium-sized (0.01 to 0.1%). The chain employs TRBV20-1 and TRBJ2-7, with 9 bases matching TRBD2. Germline CDR1 is DFQATT and CDR2 is SNEGSKA (reference sequence). Trimming took 6 bases from V and 3 from J; bases not matched to a gene: 6. The CDR3 extends over 13 amino acids. The CDR3 DNA sequence: TGCAGTGCCGGACTAGCGAGACGCTACGAGCAGTACTTC. This sequence encodes CSAGLARRYEQYF.

This clonotype counts as large. The V gene is TRBV19, the J gene TRBJ1-1; D is uncertain. The V gene lost 9 bases and the J gene lost 5 bases, with 13 bases spanning the gap. Germline V gives CDR1 LNHDA, CDR2 SQIVND (reference sequence). The CDR3 consists of 12 residues. CDR3 region: CASWVRGTEAFF. In DNA, the CDR3 is TGTGCCAGCTGGGTAAGAGGGACTGAAGCTTTCTTT.

This clonotype is medium-sized within its sample. This chain joins TRBV5-6 and TRBJ1-5; TRBD1 might be the D (5 bases). The CDR3 has 14 residues. Germline V gives CDR1 SGHDT, CDR2 YYEEEE. V was clipped by 1 base and J by 4 bases, with 9 bases between them. CDR3 coding DNA: TGTGCCAGCAGCTTGTCGGCAGGGAATCAGCCCCAGCATTTT. It specifies CASSLSAGNQPQHF.

The chain employs TRBV19 and TRBJ2-1; TRBD1 aligns across 8 bases. Germline values: CDR1 LNHDA, CDR2 SQIVND (reference sequence). This CDR3 comprises 14 residues. After removal of 5 bases from V and 6 bases from J, the junction contained 6 bases not matched to a gene. In nucleotides, the CDR3 is TGTGCCAGTAGTGGCACTGACAGGGGCAATGAGCAGTTCTTC. This translates into CASSGTDRGNEQFF.

This clonotype qualifies as medium-sized. CDR3 sequence reads: CSARDFPRDDFF. In DNA form, the CDR3 reads TGCAGTGCTAGAGATTTTCCTCGGGACGACTTCTTT. The chain combines TRBV20-1 with TRBJ1-1; tentatively, D is TRBD1 (5 bases). The CDR3 is made up of 12 amino acids. From germline, CDR1 is DFQATT and CDR2 SNEGSKA (reference sequence). Trimming cost V 0 bases and J 14 bases, with 16 bases left between them.

Details on this clonotype: Since the CDR3 does not end with the conserved phenylalanine or tryptophan, this likely comes from a read error. This chain uses TRBV7-2 with TRBJ2-3; D uncertain. The CDR3 is 12 residues long. Germline assignment: CDR1 SGHTA and CDR2 FQGNSA. The CDR3, as DNA: TGTGCTAGCAGCTTAGACTTGGGTACGCAGTATCTT. Translation gives CASSLDLGTQYL.

The V and J genes are TRBV29-1 and TRBJ2-3; a possible D gene is TRBD2 (6 bases). CDR1 is SQVTM, CDR2 ANQGSEA, per germline. V shed 4 bases and J shed 4 bases, with 12 bases lying between them. CDR3 length: 13 residues. The chain's CDR3 is CSVGRERSDTQYF. The DNA for the CDR3 is TGCAGCGTTGGGAGGGAGAGGTCAGATACGCAGTATTTT.

This clonotype was counted only a few times. Given a much more abundant clone one base away, this may be a read error. This chain links TRBV2 with TRBJ1-5, with D unresolved. Germline values: CDR1 SNHLY, CDR2 FYNNEI. The CDR3 has 16 residues. This CDR3 is CASSEMGRLSNQLQHF. CDR3 DNA sequence: TGTGCCAGCAGTGAAATGGGTCGACTTAGCAATCAGCTCCAGCATTTT.

By sample fraction, this clonotype is large. The rearrangement joins TRBV21-1 to TRBJ2-7. TRBV21-1 is tagged as a pseudogene. There are 14 residues in the CDR3. CDR3 amino acids: CASSKSRRDYEQYF. The CDR3 nucleotides read TGTGCCAGCAGCAAAAGCCGAAGGGACTACGAGCAGTACTTC.

This chain uses TRBV12-3 or TRBV12-4 with TRBJ2-2; maybe TRBD2 (6 bases). The V gene lost 3 bases and the J gene lost 0 bases, with 8 bases spanning the gap. This CDR3 has 15 amino acids. The CDR3 DNA sequence: TGTGCCAGCAGTTTGGAGGGAGCGAACACCGGGGAGCTGTTTTTT. Translating it yields CASSLEGANTGELFF.

As regards this clonotype: A much larger clone differs by one base, so this may be a read error. This is likely a read error, given that the CDR3 carries no conserved phenylalanine or tryptophan at its end. V usage is TRBV6-5 and J usage is TRBJ2-3; unclear D gene. Germline values: CDR1 MNHEY, CDR2 SVGAGI. V shed 2 bases and J shed 2 bases, with 5 bases lying between them. The CDR3 runs to 13 residues. The CDR3 nucleotides are TGTGCCAGCAGTTACCAGGCCACAGATACGCAGTATTCT. Encoded protein: CASSYQATDTQYS.

This clonotype is medium-sized in the sample. This chain joins TRBV29-1 and TRBJ1-1; perhaps TRBD1 as D (5 bases). Germline values: CDR1 SQVTM, CDR2 ANQGSEA. The V end was cut by 0 bases, the J end by 2 bases, with 16 bases between. CDR3 length equals 16 residues. The CDR3 region is CSVEDLDQGANTEAFF. DNA for the CDR3: TGCAGCGTTGAAGATCTGGACCAGGGAGCTAACACTGAAGCTTTCTTT.

Sample share makes this clonotype large (0.1 to 1%). The chain couples TRBV2 to TRBJ2-3; D is possibly TRBD1 (5 bases). CDR1 is SNHLY and CDR2 is FYNNEI in the germline V gene. The CDR3 has 15 residues. V shed 5 bases and J shed 2 bases, with 14 bases lying between them. The CDR3 DNA sequence: TGTGCCAGCAGTCAGACAGCTGGGTACACAGATACGCAGTATTTT. Its translation: CASSQTAGYTDTQYF.

By frequency in the sample, this clonotype is large. The V call is TRBV28, the J call TRBJ2-1; possibly TRBD1 for D (6 bases). The V and J ends lost 4 bases and 4 bases respectively, with 8 bases between them. Germline lookup yields CDR1 MDHEN and CDR2 SYDVKM. The length of the CDR3 is 13 residues. CDR3 amino acids: CASSSGEYNEQFF. The CDR3 nucleotides are TGTGCCAGCAGTTCAGGGGAATACAATGAGCAGTTCTTC.

In this sample, this clonotype is large. The chain is built from TRBV2 and TRBJ2-7; 7 bases map to TRBD2. V shed 3 bases, J shed 2 bases, and the junction held 7 bases outside the gene matches. Per germline, CDR1 SNHLY and CDR2 FYNNEI. The CDR3 is 15 amino acids. The CDR3 is CASSEAPGRPYEQYF. The DNA of the CDR3 is TGTGCCAGCAGTGAGGCCCCCGGGAGGCCCTACGAGCAGTACTTC. Full variable domain (outside the CDR3, taken from reference TRBV2 and TRBJ2-7): EPEVTQTPSHQVTQMGQEVILRCVPISNHLYFYWYRQILGQKVEFLVSFYNNEISEKSEIFDDQFSVERPDGSNFTLKIRSTKLEDSAMYFCASSEAPGRPYEQYFGPGTRLTVT.

The gene calls are TRBV28 and TRBJ2-4; 8 bases line up with TRBD2. The J segment lost 10 bases and the V segment lost 3 bases, leaving 8 bases of the junction unmatched. This CDR3 is 14 amino acids long. Germline V lookup: CDR1 MDHEN, CDR2 SYDVKM. CDR3 in DNA: TGTGCCAGCAGTTTCTCGACTAGCGATAGAATTCAGTACTTC. Translation gives CASSFSTSDRIQYF. The full variable domain, rest sourced from reference TRBV28 and TRBJ2-4, is DVKVTQSSRYLVKRTGEKVFLECVQDMDHENMFWYRQDPGLGLRLIYFSYDVKMKEKGDIPEGYSVSREKKERFSLILESASTNQTSMYLCASSFSTSDRIQYFGAGTRLSVL.

By share, this clonotype counts as large. The rearrangement links TRBV19 to TRBJ2-7; D is possibly TRBD1 (6 bases). The CDR3 length is 13 residues. Per germline, CDR1 LNHDA and CDR2 SQIVND (reference sequence). Here the CDR3 DNA reads TGTGCAACTAAGCAGCAGGGGACCTACGAGCAGTACTTC. It codes for CATKQQGTYEQYF.

This clonotype is large. V gene TRBV4-1 combines with J gene TRBJ1-5, with a weak D call TRBD1 (5 bases). The CDR3 spans 15 residues. The germline V gene encodes CDR1 MGHRA and CDR2 YSYEKL. V shed 0 bases and J shed 1 base, with 7 bases lying between them. The CDR3 DNA reads as TGCGCCAGCAGCCAAGATTACAGGAGCAATCAGCCCCAGCATTTT. This gives the protein CASSQDYRSNQPQHF.

This clonotype came up a few times. This clone may be a read error of a much larger clone one base away. This chain connects TRBV27 to TRBJ2-1; TRBD2 matches at 7 bases. The V segment lost 10 bases and the J segment 2 bases; nucleotides outside the gene matches: 14. The CDR3 runs 16 residues. Looked up from germline, CDR1 is MNHEY and CDR2 is SMNVEV (reference sequence). The CDR3 coding sequence is TGTGCCAACTCCCCTGGCGGGGGAGGGGCCTACAATGAGCAGTTCTTC. Its translation: CANSPGGGGAYNEQFF.